This TCR beta chain was profiled in a study of T cell responses to AZD1222 COVID-19 vaccine. Points from the study as a whole: Sampling captured repertoires only after the peak T cell response. Females made up more of the donors, who were largely white British, and clonal diversity may have come out too low.

The CDR3 is 11 amino acids. Trimming cost V 6 bases and J 1 base, with 3 bases left between them. CDR1 is LNHNV, CDR2 YYDKDF, per germline (reference sequence). With respect to this clone: Antigen specificity is unknown.

Sequencing used immunoSEQ multiplex PCR; TCRdb keeps in-frame clones, though not all of them. The table shows over 95,000 clones, with nearly 90% occurring only once. The chain combines TRBV15 with TRBJ1-1, with D unclear. This TCR was recovered from an adult in good health. This sample comprised peripheral blood, obtained on day 0 of AZD1222 vaccination. CDR3 in amino acids: CATRRNTEAFF. The CDR3, as DNA: TGTGCCACCAGACGGAACACTGAAGCTTTCTTT.